The rows below give T cell receptor beta chains drawn from one sample of a study of CD8 T cells in Susac syndrome. TCRdb re-called the immunoSEQ multiplex PCR reads through MiXCR, storing one row per CDR3 protein. Of 150,000 to 200,000 distinct CDR3 sequences in the sample, about 91% were seen once. The specimen was CD4+ T cells from PBMCs. The receptor source for this set is a human donor with Susac syndrome. CDR3s include the opening cysteine and the closing phenylalanine or tryptophan. The D gene is left open where the match is weak. Rows may omit the clone size; those that give it use once, few, many or a size class.

J gene: TRBJ1-2; clone size: -; D gene: -; V gene: TRBV20-1; CDR3 DNA: TGCAGTGCTAGCTCAAGCCCCCTGGACTATGGCTACACCTTC; CDR3 protein: CSASSSPLDYGYTF
J gene: TRBJ1-3; clone size: -; D gene: -; V gene: TRBV30; CDR3 DNA: TGTGCCTGGAACGCTCTTCAATTTCACTCTGGAAACACCATATATTTT; CDR3 protein: CAWNALQFHSGNTIYF
J gene: TRBJ1-6; clone size: -; D gene: -; V gene: TRBV5-6; CDR3 DNA: TGTGCCAGCACCTTAAGAACAGGGAAGTTCTCCCCCCTCCACTTT; CDR3 protein: CASTLRTGKFSPLHF
J gene: TRBJ1-5; clone size: -; D gene: -; V gene: TRBV30; CDR3 DNA: TGTGCCCTTCGGGCAGGACGGAGATATAGCAATCAGCCCCAGCATTTT; CDR3 protein: CALRAGRRYSNQPQHF
J gene: TRBJ2-7; clone size: -; D gene: TRBD2; V gene: TRBV27; CDR3 DNA: TGTGCCAGCAAGTCATGGGCGGGAGGCTACGAGCAGTACTTC; CDR3 protein: CASKSWAGGYEQYF
J gene: TRBJ2-1; clone size: few; D gene: -; V gene: TRBV6-5; CDR3 DNA: TGTGCCAGCAGTTCCTCGGGGGTCTCCTACAATGAGCAGTTCTTC; CDR3 protein: CASSSSGVSYNEQFF
J gene: TRBJ1-6; clone size: -; D gene: -; V gene: TRBV6-4; CDR3 DNA: TGTGCCAGCACTGGAGTATATAATTCACCCCTCCACTTT; CDR3 protein: CASTGVYNSPLHF
J gene: TRBJ1-4; clone size: -; D gene: TRBD1; V gene: TRBV5-1; CDR3 DNA: TGCGCCAGCAGCCCGGGGACAGGGCGAAATGAAAAACTGTTTTTT; CDR3 protein: CASSPGTGRNEKLFF
J gene: TRBJ1-1; clone size: -; D gene: TRBD1; V gene: TRBV15; CDR3 DNA: TGTGCCACCAGCAGTCCCGACAGGGCCACTGAAGCTTTCTTT; CDR3 protein: CATSSPDRATEAFF
J gene: TRBJ1-5; clone size: once; D gene: -; V gene: TRBV18; CDR3 DNA: TGTGCCAGCTCACCTGGAGCCCGCAATCAGCCCCAGCATTTT; CDR3 protein: CASSPGARNQPQHF
J gene: TRBJ1-5; clone size: -; D gene: -; V gene: TRBV20-1; CDR3 DNA: TGCAGTGCTAGTATCGGCAATAGCAATCAGCCCCAGCATTTT; CDR3 protein: CSASIGNSNQPQHF
J gene: TRBJ2-7; clone size: -; D gene: TRBD1; V gene: TRBV6-1; CDR3 DNA: TGTGCCAGCACAATCCCGGGACAGATTTCCTACGAGCAGTACTTC; CDR3 protein: CASTIPGQISYEQYF
J gene: TRBJ1-1; clone size: -; D gene: TRBD1; V gene: TRBV14; CDR3 DNA: TGTGCCAGCAGCCACTATCCGGGACAGGTTGTCACTGAAGCTTTCTTT; CDR3 protein: CASSHYPGQVVTEAFF
J gene: TRBJ2-3; clone size: -; D gene: -; V gene: TRBV5-1; CDR3 DNA: TGCGCCAGCAGCTCATTCACAGATACGCAGTATTTT; CDR3 protein: CASSSFTDTQYF
J gene: TRBJ1-3; clone size: -; D gene: -; V gene: TRBV7-2; CDR3 DNA: TGTGCCAGCAGCTTAGATGGGGCCAGAAACACCATATATTTT; CDR3 protein: CASSLDGARNTIYF
J gene: TRBJ2-3; clone size: once; D gene: TRBD1; V gene: TRBV10-3; CDR3 DNA: TGTGCCATCACCCCGGGGACAGGACCATATACGCAGTATTTT; CDR3 protein: CAITPGTGPYTQYF
J gene: TRBJ2-3; clone size: -; D gene: -; V gene: TRBV9; CDR3 DNA: TGCGCCAGCACCCCATGGGGACCCACAGATACGCAGTATTTT; CDR3 protein: CASTPWGPTDTQYF
J gene: TRBJ2-2; clone size: -; D gene: -; V gene: TRBV9; CDR3 DNA: TGTGCCAGCAGCGAGTCAGGGACCGGGGAGCTGTTTTTT; CDR3 protein: CASSESGTGELFF
J gene: TRBJ2-6; clone size: -; D gene: -; V gene: TRBV25-1; CDR3 DNA: TGTGCCAGCAGTGAAGAGGCGGGGGGGGCCAACGTCCTGACTTTC; CDR3 protein: CASSEEAGGANVLTF
J gene: TRBJ1-4; clone size: -; D gene: TRBD1; V gene: TRBV6-6; CDR3 DNA: TGTGCCAGCAGTCTAACAGGGGGGGGTGAAAAACTGTTTTTT; CDR3 protein: CASSLTGGGEKLFF
J gene: TRBJ2-5; clone size: -; D gene: -; V gene: TRBV20-1; CDR3 DNA: TGCAGTGCTAGAGGCATTAGCGGACAAGAGACCCAGTACTTC; CDR3 protein: CSARGISGQETQYF
J gene: TRBJ2-1; clone size: -; D gene: TRBD2; V gene: TRBV20-1; CDR3 DNA: TGCAGTGCTAGAGGAACGGCGGGGGAGTACAATGAGCAGTTCTTC; CDR3 protein: CSARGTAGEYNEQFF
J gene: TRBJ2-1; clone size: -; D gene: TRBD1; V gene: TRBV19; CDR3 DNA: TGTGCCAGTAGTGTCCCGGGACAGGGCTACAATGAGCAGTTCTTC; CDR3 protein: CASSVPGQGYNEQFF
J gene: TRBJ2-1; clone size: -; D gene: TRBD2; V gene: TRBV20-1; CDR3 DNA: TGCAGTGCACGGACTAGTCAACCCACAAACAATGAGCAGTTCTTC; CDR3 protein: CSARTSQPTNNEQFF
J gene: TRBJ2-5; clone size: -; D gene: -; V gene: TRBV6-5; CDR3 DNA: TGTGCCAGCAGTCAACCCGGGGGCAAGAAGACCCAGTACTTC; CDR3 protein: CASSQPGGKKTQYF
J gene: TRBJ1-2; clone size: -; D gene: -; V gene: TRBV6-1; CDR3 DNA: TGTGCCAGCAGTGAAGCTCGCGTGATCGGCGGCTACACCTTC; CDR3 protein: CASSEARVIGGYTF
J gene: TRBJ1-1; clone size: -; D gene: TRBD1; V gene: TRBV10-3; CDR3 DNA: TGTGCCATCAGTGGACAGGGCGAAGCTTTCTTT; CDR3 protein: CAISGQGEAFF
J gene: TRBJ1-2; clone size: -; D gene: -; V gene: TRBV2; CDR3 DNA: TGTGCCAGCACTCAGAGGGCGGCTAACTATGGCTACACCTTC; CDR3 protein: CASTQRAANYGYTF
J gene: TRBJ2-2; clone size: -; D gene: -; V gene: TRBV14; CDR3 DNA: TGTGCCAGCAGCCGCCGAGGTGGGAGATCGAACACCGGGGAGCTGTTTTTT; CDR3 protein: CASSRRGGRSNTGELFF
J gene: TRBJ2-1; clone size: once; D gene: TRBD1; V gene: TRBV5-6; CDR3 DNA: TGTGCCAGTGGACAGGGGGCCTTTTACAATGAGCAGTTCTTC; CDR3 protein: CASGQGAFYNEQFF
J gene: TRBJ1-2; clone size: -; D gene: -; V gene: TRBV20-1; CDR3 DNA: TGCAGTGCTAGCTACCGGGATAACTATGGCTACACCTTC; CDR3 protein: CSASYRDNYGYTF
J gene: TRBJ1-4; clone size: -; D gene: -; V gene: TRBV30; CDR3 DNA: TGTGCCTGGTCCCGGGGGGAATCTAATGAAAAACTGTTTTTT; CDR3 protein: CAWSRGESNEKLFF
J gene: TRBJ1-1; clone size: -; D gene: TRBD1; V gene: TRBV2; CDR3 DNA: TGTGCCAGCAGAGGACAGGCTTTGAACACTGAAGCTTTCTTT; CDR3 protein: CASRGQALNTEAFF
J gene: TRBJ2-1; clone size: -; D gene: -; V gene: TRBV29-1; CDR3 DNA: TGCAGCGTCCGGGGACATGAGCAGTTCTTC; CDR3 protein: CSVRGHEQFF
J gene: TRBJ2-2; clone size: -; D gene: -; V gene: TRBV19; CDR3 DNA: TGTGCCAGCCAGCTAGCACCCGGGGAGCTGTTTTTT; CDR3 protein: CASQLAPGELFF
J gene: TRBJ1-1; clone size: once; D gene: -; V gene: TRBV18; CDR3 DNA: TGTGCCAGCTCGCCTAACGGGGACACTGAAGCTTTCTTT; CDR3 protein: CASSPNGDTEAFF
J gene: TRBJ2-7; clone size: once; D gene: -; V gene: TRBV12-3/TRBV12-4; CDR3 DNA: TGTGCCAGCAGCATAGGGGGGATCGAGCAGTACTTC; CDR3 protein: CASSIGGIEQYF
J gene: TRBJ1-1; clone size: -; D gene: -; V gene: TRBV20-1; CDR3 DNA: TGCAGTGCCAAGGACAAGTCGAACACTGAAGCTTTCTTT; CDR3 protein: CSAKDKSNTEAFF
J gene: TRBJ2-5; clone size: -; D gene: -; V gene: TRBV7-8; CDR3 DNA: TGTGCCAGGGTGGAGGGGACCCAGTACTTC; CDR3 protein: CARVEGTQYF
J gene: TRBJ1-4; clone size: once; D gene: -; V gene: TRBV9; CDR3 DNA: TGTGCCAGCAGCGGGGCTGACAGCCAACGGGGTGAAAAACTGTGTTTT; CDR3 protein: CASSGADSQRGEKLCF
J gene: TRBJ1-1; clone size: -; D gene: -; V gene: TRBV3-1; CDR3 DNA: TGTGCCAGCAGCCAAGATTCGGGTGTGGCTTTCTTT; CDR3 protein: CASSQDSGVAFF
J gene: TRBJ2-1; clone size: -; D gene: TRBD1; V gene: TRBV3-1; CDR3 DNA: TGTGCCAGCAGTGCCGGGACAGGGGTTCTCAATGAGCAGTTCTTC; CDR3 protein: CASSAGTGVLNEQFF
J gene: TRBJ2-1; clone size: -; D gene: TRBD1; V gene: TRBV6-1; CDR3 DNA: TGTGCCAGCAGTGTGGGACAGCTCTACAATGAGCAGTTCTTC; CDR3 protein: CASSVGQLYNEQFF
J gene: TRBJ2-7; clone size: -; D gene: TRBD1; V gene: TRBV20-1; CDR3 DNA: TGCAGTGCGGACCAACAGGGGCGCAGCTCCGAGCAGTACTTC; CDR3 protein: CSADQQGRSSEQYF
J gene: TRBJ2-3; clone size: -; D gene: -; V gene: TRBV9; CDR3 DNA: TGTGCCAGCAGCGTACAGGGTGGGACAGATACGCAGTATTTT; CDR3 protein: CASSVQGGTDTQYF
J gene: TRBJ2-1; clone size: -; D gene: -; V gene: TRBV12-5; CDR3 DNA: TGTGCTAGTGGGAACAATGAGCAGTTCTTC; CDR3 protein: CASGNNEQFF
J gene: TRBJ2-3; clone size: once; D gene: TRBD2; V gene: TRBV18; CDR3 DNA: TGTGCCAGCTCACCGCCCCAGACTAGCGGGAGAACAGATACGCAGTATTTT; CDR3 protein: CASSPPQTSGRTDTQYF
J gene: TRBJ2-7; clone size: -; D gene: -; V gene: TRBV6-1; CDR3 DNA: TGTGCCAGCAGTGAATCCGGGACCGACGCCCGAGAGCAGTACTTC; CDR3 protein: CASSESGTDAREQYF
J gene: TRBJ2-1; clone size: -; D gene: -; V gene: TRBV28; CDR3 DNA: TGTGCCAGCAGTTTATCGCTTAGCTCCTACAATGAGCAGTTCTTC; CDR3 protein: CASSLSLSSYNEQFF
J gene: TRBJ1-2; clone size: once; D gene: TRBD1; V gene: TRBV5-1; CDR3 DNA: TGCGCCAGCAGCCCGACGGACAGGGGGCCTCGAGGCTACACCTTC; CDR3 protein: CASSPTDRGPRGYTF
J gene: TRBJ2-1; clone size: -; D gene: -; V gene: TRBV19; CDR3 DNA: TGTGCCAGTAGTATCTCTGTAGTTTATACCTACAATGAGCAGTTCTTC; CDR3 protein: CASSISVVYTYNEQFF
J gene: TRBJ2-3; clone size: -; D gene: TRBD2; V gene: TRBV6-5; CDR3 DNA: TGTGCCAGCAGTTACTCGATTGGCGGGGGGGCGGGAGATACGCAGTATTTT; CDR3 protein: CASSYSIGGGAGDTQYF